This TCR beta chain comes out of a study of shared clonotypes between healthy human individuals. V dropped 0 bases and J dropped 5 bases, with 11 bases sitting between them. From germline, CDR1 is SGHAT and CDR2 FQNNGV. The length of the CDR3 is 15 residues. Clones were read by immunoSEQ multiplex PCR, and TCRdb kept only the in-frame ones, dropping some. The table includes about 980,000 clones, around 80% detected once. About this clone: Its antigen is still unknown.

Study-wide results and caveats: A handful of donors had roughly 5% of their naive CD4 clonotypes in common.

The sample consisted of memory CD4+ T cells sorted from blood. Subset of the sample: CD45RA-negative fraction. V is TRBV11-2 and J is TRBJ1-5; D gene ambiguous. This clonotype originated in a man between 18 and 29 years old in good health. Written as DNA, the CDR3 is TGTGCCAGCAGCTTAGAGGTGGGTCGCCATCAGCCCCAGCATTTT. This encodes CASSLEVGRHQPQHF.